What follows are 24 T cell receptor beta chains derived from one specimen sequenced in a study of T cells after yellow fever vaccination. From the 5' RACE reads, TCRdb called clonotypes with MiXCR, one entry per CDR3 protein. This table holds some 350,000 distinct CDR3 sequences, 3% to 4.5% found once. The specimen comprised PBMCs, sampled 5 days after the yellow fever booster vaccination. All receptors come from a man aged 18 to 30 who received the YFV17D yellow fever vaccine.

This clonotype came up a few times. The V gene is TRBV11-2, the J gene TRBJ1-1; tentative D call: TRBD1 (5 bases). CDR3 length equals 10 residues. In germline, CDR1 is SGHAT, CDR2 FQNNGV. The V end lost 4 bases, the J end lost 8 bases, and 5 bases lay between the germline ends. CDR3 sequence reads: CASSSGEAFF. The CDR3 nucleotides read TGTGCCAGCAGCTCAGGGGAAGCTTTCTTT.

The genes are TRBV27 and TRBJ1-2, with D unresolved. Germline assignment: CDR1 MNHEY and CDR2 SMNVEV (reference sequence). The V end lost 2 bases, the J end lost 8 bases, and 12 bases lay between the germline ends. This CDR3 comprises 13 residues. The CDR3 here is CASSLIGSGGYTF. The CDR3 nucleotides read TGTGCCAGCAGTTTAATAGGGTCCGGAGGCTACACCTTC.

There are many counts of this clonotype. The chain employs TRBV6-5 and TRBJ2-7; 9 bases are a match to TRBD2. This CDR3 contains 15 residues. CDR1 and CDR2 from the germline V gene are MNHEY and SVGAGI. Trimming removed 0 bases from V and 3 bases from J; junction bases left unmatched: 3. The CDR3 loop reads CASSYSSGGNYEQYF. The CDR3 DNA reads TGTGCCAGCAGTTACTCCAGCGGGGGGAACTACGAGCAGTACTTC.

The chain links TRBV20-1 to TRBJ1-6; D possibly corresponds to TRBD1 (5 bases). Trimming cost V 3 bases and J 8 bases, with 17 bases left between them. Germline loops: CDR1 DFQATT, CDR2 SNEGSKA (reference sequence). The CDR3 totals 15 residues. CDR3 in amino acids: CSARDLRLGDSPLHF. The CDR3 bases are TGCAGTGCTAGGGACCTTAGGCTAGGGGATTCACCCCTCCACTTT.

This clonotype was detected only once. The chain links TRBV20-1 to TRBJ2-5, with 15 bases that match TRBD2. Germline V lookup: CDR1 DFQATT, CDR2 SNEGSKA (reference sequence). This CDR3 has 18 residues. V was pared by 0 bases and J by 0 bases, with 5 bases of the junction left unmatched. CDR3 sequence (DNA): TGCAGTGCTAGAGATCCCGGACTAGCGGGGGGGTACCAAGAGACCCAGTACTTC. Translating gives CSARDPGLAGGYQETQYF.

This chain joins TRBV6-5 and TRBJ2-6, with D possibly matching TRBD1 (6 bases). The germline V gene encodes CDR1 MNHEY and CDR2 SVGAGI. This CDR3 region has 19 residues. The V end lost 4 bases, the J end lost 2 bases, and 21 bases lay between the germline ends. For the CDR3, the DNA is TGTGCCAGCAGTTCCTGGACAGTGTCTCGACTCCCTGGGGCCAACGTCCTGACTTTC. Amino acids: CASSSWTVSRLPGANVLTF.

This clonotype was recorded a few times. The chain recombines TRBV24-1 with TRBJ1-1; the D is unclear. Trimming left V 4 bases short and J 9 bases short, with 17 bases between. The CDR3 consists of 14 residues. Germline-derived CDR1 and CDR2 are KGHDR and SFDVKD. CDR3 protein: CATSDPYQNHKAFF. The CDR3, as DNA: TGTGCCACCAGTGACCCCTATCAAAATCACAAAGCTTTCTTT.

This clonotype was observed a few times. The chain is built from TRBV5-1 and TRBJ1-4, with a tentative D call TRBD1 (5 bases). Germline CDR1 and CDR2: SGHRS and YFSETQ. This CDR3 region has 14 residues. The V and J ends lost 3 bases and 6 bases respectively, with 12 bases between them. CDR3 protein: CASSSDRADEKLFF. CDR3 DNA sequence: TGCGCCAGCAGCTCTGACAGAGCTGATGAAAAACTGTTTTTT.

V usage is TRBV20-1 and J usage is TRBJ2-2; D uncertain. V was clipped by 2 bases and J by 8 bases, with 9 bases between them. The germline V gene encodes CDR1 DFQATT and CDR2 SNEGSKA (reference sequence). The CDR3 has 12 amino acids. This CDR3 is CSARSGSGELFF. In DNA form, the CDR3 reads TGCAGTGCTAGATCCGGCTCGGGGGAGCTGTTTTTT.

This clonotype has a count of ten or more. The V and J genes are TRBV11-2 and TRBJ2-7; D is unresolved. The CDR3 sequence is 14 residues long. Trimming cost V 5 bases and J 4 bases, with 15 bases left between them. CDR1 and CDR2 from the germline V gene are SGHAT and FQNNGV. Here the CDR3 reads CASSVDTGGYEQYV. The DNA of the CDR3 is TGTGCCAGCAGCGTCGACACCGGTGGGTACGAGCAGTACGTC.

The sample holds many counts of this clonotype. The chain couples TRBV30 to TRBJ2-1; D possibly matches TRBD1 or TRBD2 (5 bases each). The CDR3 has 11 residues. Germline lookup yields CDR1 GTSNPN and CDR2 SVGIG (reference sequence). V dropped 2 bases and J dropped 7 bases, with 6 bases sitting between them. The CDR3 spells CAWSWGNEQFF. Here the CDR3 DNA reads TGTGCCTGGAGTTGGGGGAATGAGCAGTTCTTC.

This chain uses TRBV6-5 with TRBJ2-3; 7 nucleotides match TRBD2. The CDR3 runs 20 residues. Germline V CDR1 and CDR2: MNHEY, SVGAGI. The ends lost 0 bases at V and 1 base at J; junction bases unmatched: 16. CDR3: CASSYSRAQISGRRTDTQYF. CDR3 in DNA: TGTGCCAGCAGTTACTCGAGGGCACAGATTAGCGGGCGCCGCACAGATACGCAGTATTTT.

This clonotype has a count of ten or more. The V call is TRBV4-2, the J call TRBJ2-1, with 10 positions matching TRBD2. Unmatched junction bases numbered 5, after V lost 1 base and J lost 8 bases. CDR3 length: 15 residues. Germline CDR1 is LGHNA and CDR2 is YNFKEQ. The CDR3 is CASSQGAGGLDEQFF. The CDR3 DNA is TGTGCCAGCAGCCAAGGAGCGGGGGGGCTTGATGAGCAGTTCTTC.

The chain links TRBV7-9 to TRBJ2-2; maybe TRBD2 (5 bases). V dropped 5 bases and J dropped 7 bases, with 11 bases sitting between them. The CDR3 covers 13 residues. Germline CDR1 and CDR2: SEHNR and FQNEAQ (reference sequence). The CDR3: CASSPVGDGELFF. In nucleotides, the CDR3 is TGTGCCAGCAGCCCAGTCGGGGACGGGGAGCTGTTTTTT.

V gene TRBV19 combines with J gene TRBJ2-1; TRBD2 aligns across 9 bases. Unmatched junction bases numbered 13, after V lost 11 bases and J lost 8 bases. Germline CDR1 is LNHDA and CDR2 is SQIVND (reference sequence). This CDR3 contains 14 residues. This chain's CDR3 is CASLEGRGGHEQFF. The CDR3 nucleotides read TGTGCCTCCCTCGAAGGGCGGGGGGGCCATGAGCAGTTCTTC.

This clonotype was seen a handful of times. This chain's CDR3 is CASSPTPTLSNEKLFF. The CDR3 DNA is TGTGCCAGCTCACCTACTCCAACCCTATCTAATGAAAAACTGTTTTTT. The chain combines TRBV18 with TRBJ1-4; D remains ambiguous. The CDR3 extends over 16 amino acids. V lost 3 bases, J lost 3 bases, and 14 bases lay in between. Per the germline V gene, CDR1 is KGHSH and CDR2 is LQKENI.

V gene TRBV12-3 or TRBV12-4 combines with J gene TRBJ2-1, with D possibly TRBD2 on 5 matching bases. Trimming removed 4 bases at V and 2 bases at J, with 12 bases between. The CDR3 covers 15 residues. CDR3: CASSSSGLAYNEQFF. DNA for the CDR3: TGTGCCAGCAGTTCCTCGGGGTTGGCCTACAATGAGCAGTTCTTC.

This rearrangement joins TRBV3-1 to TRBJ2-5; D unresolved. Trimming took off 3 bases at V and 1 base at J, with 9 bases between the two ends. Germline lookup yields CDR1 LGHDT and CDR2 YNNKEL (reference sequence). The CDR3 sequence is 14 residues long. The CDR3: CASSHRPTQETQYF. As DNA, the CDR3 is TGTGCCAGCAGCCACCGGCCCACCCAAGAGACCCAGTACTTC.

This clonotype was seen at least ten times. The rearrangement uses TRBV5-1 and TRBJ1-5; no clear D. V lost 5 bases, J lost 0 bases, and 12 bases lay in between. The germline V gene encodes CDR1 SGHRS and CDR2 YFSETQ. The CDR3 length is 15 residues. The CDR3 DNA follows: TGCGCCAGCAGTCCTGTGACGGGTAGCAATCAGCCCCAGCATTTT. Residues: CASSPVTGSNQPQHF. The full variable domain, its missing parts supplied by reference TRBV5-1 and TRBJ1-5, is KAGVTQTPRYLIKTRGQQVTLSCSPISGHRSVSWYQQTPGQGLQFLFEYFSETQRNKGNFPGRFSGRQFSNSRSEMNVSTLELGDSALYLCASSPVTGSNQPQHFGDGTRLSIL.

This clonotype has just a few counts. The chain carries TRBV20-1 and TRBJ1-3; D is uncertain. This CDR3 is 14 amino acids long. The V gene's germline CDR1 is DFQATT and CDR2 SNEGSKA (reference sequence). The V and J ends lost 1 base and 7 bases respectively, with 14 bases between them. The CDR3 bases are TGCAGTGCTAGAGCAAACCTCAGTCCCAACACCATATATTTT. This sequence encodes CSARANLSPNTIYF.

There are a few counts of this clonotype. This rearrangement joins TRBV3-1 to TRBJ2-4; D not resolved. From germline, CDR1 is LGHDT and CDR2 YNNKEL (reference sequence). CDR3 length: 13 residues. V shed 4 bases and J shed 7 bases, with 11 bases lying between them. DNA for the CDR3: TGTGCCAGCAGCCCCCAACAGAGGAACATTCAGTACTTC. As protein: CASSPQQRNIQYF.

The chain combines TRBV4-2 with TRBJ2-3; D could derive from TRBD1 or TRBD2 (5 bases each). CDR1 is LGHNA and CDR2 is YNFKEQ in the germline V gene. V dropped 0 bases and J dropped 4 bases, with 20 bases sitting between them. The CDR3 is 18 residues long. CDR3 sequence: CASSQDQYGTGKADTQYF. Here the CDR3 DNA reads TGTGCCAGCAGCCAAGATCAGTACGGGACGGGAAAGGCAGATACGCAGTATTTT.

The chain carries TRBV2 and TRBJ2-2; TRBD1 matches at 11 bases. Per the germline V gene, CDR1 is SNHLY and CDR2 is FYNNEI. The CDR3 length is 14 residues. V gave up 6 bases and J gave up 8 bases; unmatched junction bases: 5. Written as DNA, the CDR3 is TGTGCCAGCAGATTGGACAGGGGGCAGGGGGAGCTGTTTTTT. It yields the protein CASRLDRGQGELFF. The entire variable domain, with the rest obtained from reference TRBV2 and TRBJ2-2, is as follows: EPEVTQTPSHQVTQMGQEVILRCVPISNHLYFYWYRQILGQKVEFLVSFYNNEISEKSEIFDDQFSVERPDGSNFTLKIRSTKLEDSAMYFCASRLDRGQGELFFGEGSRLTVL.

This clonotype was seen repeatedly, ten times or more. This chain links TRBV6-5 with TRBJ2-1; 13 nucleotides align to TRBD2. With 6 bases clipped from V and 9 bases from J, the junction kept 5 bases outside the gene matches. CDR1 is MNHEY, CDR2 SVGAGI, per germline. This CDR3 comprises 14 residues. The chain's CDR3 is CASRGLAGVGEQFF. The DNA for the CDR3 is TGTGCCAGCAGAGGACTAGCGGGGGTTGGTGAGCAGTTCTTC.